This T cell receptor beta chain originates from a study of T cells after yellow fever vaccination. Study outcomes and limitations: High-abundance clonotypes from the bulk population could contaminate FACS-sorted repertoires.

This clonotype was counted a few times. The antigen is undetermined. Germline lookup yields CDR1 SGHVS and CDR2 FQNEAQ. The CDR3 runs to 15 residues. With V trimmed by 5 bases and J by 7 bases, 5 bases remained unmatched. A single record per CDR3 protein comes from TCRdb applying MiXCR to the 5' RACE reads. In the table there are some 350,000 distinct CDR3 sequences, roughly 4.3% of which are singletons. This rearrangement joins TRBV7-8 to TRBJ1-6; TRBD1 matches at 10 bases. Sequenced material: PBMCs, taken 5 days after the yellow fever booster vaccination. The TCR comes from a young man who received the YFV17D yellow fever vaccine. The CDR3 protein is CASSRGDRGNSPLHF. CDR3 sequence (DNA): TGTGCCAGCAGCCGAGGGGACAGGGGCAATTCACCCCTCCACTTT.